The 7 T cell receptor beta chains below come from one sample, sequenced in a study of shared clonotypes between healthy human individuals. Sequencing was performed with immunoSEQ multiplex PCR; in TCRdb, only in-frame clones are kept and a portion is missing. The sample shows fewer than 850,000 clones, roughly 91% of them seen only once. Material: memory CD8+ T cells from PBMCs. The subset here: CD45RO+ cells pooled with CCR7-negative TemRA cells. Receptors originate from a man between 18 and 29 years old in good health. Some clones in this sample may be carry-over from other donors' samples.

This rearrangement joins TRBV7-9 to TRBJ1-1; D unclear. The CDR3 sequence is 11 residues long. Germline CDR1 and CDR2: SEHNR and FQNEAQ (reference sequence). Deletions cut 0 bases from V and 13 bases from J, with 9 bases between. The CDR3 reads CASSLARLVFF. The CDR3 DNA follows: TGTGCCAGCAGCTTAGCCAGGTTAGTTTTCTTT. The full variable domain, completed using reference TRBV7-9 and TRBJ1-1, is DTGVSQNPRHKITKRGQNVTFRCDPISEHNRLYWYRQTLGQGPEFLTYFQNEAQLEKSRLLSDRFSAERPKGSFSTLEIQRTEQGDSAMYLCASSLARLVFFGQGTRLTVV.

The chain couples TRBV4-2 to TRBJ2-5; possibly TRBD1 or TRBD2 for D (5 bases each). The germline V and J ends were trimmed by 1 base and 5 bases, with 17 bases remaining between them. This CDR3 is 16 amino acids long. Germline values: CDR1 LGHNA, CDR2 YNFKEQ. The CDR3 bases are TGTGCCAGCAGCCAAGTTGGGCAGGGATGGAGGGAGACCCAGTACTTC. This codes for CASSQVGQGWRETQYF.

This chain links TRBV2 with TRBJ1-2; D gene unclear. Trimming stripped 6 bases from V and 0 bases from J, with 5 bases between. The CDR3 runs to 12 residues. From germline, CDR1 is SNHLY and CDR2 FYNNEI. The CDR3 region is CASRSANYGYTF. The CDR3 nucleotides read TGTGCCAGCAGGTCAGCTAACTATGGCTACACCTTC.

The chain links TRBV6-1 to TRBJ2-7, with TRBD2 as a possible D gene (6 bases). Germline loops: CDR1 MNHNS, CDR2 SASEGT. This CDR3 has 15 amino acids. The ends were cut back, 0 bases at V and 2 bases at J, with 11 bases in the middle. CDR3 loop: CASSEAGWGAYEQYF. The CDR3 DNA is TGTGCCAGCAGTGAAGCAGGATGGGGGGCCTACGAGCAGTACTTC.

The rearrangement links TRBV19 to TRBJ2-2; D is undetermined. There are 14 residues in the CDR3. Germline V gene lookup returns CDR1 LNHDA and CDR2 SQIVND (reference sequence). V shed 0 bases and J shed 6 bases, with 8 bases lying between them. CDR3 protein: CASSIDLMPGELFF. Here the CDR3 DNA reads TGTGCCAGTAGTATAGATCTGATGCCCGGGGAGCTGTTTTTT.

There are a few counts of this clone. J is TRBJ1-2 and V is TRBV7-9; D not certain. The germline CDR1 and CDR2 sequences are SEHNR and FQNEAQ (reference sequence). This CDR3 spans 13 amino acids. V was pared by 5 bases and J by 8 bases, with 15 bases between. The CDR3 nucleotides read TGTGCCAGCAGCCTAGGGTCCAATGGCGGCTACACCTTC. Its translation: CASSLGSNGGYTF. Variable domain in full (rest from reference TRBV7-9 and TRBJ1-2): DTGVSQNPRHKITKRGQNVTFRCDPISEHNRLYWYRQTLGQGPEFLTYFQNEAQLEKSRLLSDRFSAERPKGSFSTLEIQRTEQGDSAMYLCASSLGSNGGYTFGSGTRLTVV.

This rearrangement joins TRBV5-4 to TRBJ2-1, with D tentatively TRBD1 (5 bases). Per the germline V gene, CDR1 is SGHNT and CDR2 is YYREEE (reference sequence). Trimming removed 1 base at V and 9 bases at J, with 11 bases between. CDR3 length: 13 amino acids. The CDR3, as DNA: TGTGCCAGCAGCTTGAAGTGGGGCGGTGAGCAGTTCTTC. It encodes CASSLKWGGEQFF.